The clone carrying this T cell receptor beta chain was found once. Antigen: not known. This entry is derived from a study of shared clonotypes between healthy human individuals. Germline V gene sequence: CDR1 LGHNA, CDR2 YSLEER. Trimming took 0 bases from V and 7 from J, leaving 16 bases between them. The CDR3 spans 15 residues. In the sorted-subset replicate PCRs, approximately 200 ng DNA, some 30,000 T cell genomes, was used. Sequenced by immunoSEQ multiplex PCR; TCRdb stores in-frame clones only, minus some. The repertoire includes some 89,000 clones, 65% to 70% of them detected once, and about 48% sits in the top ten. Overall study findings and caveats: A small donor pool kept down the genetic and exposure-history diversity that was represented. What naive subsets generally showed was a larger estimated richness than memory subsets showed. Between four donors, naive CD4 clonotypes were shared at a level of about 5%.

This clonotype originated in a young man in good health. This chain connects TRBV4-3 to TRBJ2-7, with D tentatively TRBD2 (5 bases). Sequenced: memory CD8+ T cells sorted from blood. Sample subset: CD45RO+ cells pooled with CCR7-negative TemRA cells. CDR3 nucleotides: TGCGCCAGCAGCCAAGATCTAGCCCCGTCGGGTGAGCAGTACTTC. It codes for CASSQDLAPSGEQYF.